This note documents a single TCR beta chain sequence. Its antigen is undetermined. The time point is: week 35, safety follow-up. Every vaccine dose comprised 300 ug of mutant IDH1 20-mer peptide plus topical imiquimod. Using immunoSEQ multiplex PCR, the repertoire was profiled, and TCRdb retains in-frame clones only, with some absent. The table lists some 44,000 clones, approximately 83% of them singletons, with under 6% in the top ten. The data are from a study of a mutant IDH1 vaccine in newly diagnosed glioma. Overall study results and limits: Alterations occurring in top peripheral T cell clonotypes seemed unrelated to pseudoprogression.

After removal of 0 bases from V and 4 bases from J, the junction contained 0 bases not matched to a gene. The CDR3 totals 14 residues. The germline gives CDR1 MNHEY, CDR2 SMNVEV (reference sequence). The origin of this receptor is a woman between 45 and 60 years old with glioma. The specimen was PBMCs, collected from a glioma patient whose treatment included an IDH1 peptide vaccine. This sequence joins TRBV27 and TRBJ2-7; TRBD1 agrees at 10 bases. CDR3 sequence reads: CASSLSDRGYEQYF. The CDR3 DNA reads as TGTGCCAGCAGTTTATCGGACAGGGGGTACGAGCAGTACTTC.